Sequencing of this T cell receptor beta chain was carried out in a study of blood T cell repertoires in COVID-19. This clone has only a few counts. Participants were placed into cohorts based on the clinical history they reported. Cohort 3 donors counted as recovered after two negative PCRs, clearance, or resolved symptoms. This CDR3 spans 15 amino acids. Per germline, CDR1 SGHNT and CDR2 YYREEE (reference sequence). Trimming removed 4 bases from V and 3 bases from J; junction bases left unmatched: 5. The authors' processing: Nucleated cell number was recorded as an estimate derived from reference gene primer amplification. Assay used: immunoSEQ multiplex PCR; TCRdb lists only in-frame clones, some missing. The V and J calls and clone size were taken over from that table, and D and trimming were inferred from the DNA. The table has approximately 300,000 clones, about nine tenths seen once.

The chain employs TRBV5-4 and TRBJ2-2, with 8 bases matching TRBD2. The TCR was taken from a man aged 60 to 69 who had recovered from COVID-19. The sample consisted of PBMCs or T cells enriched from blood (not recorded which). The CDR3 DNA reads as TGTGCCAGCAGCCGGGGGGGCGCGGACACCGGGGAGCTGTTTTTT. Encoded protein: CASSRGGADTGELFF.